This T cell receptor (beta chain) was sequenced during a study of shared clonotypes between healthy human individuals. Turning to the study itself: Each donor's CD4 naive and CD4 memory cells filled three plates apiece, CD8 naive two, and CD8 memory one.

Study-wide findings and caveats: Compared with clonotypes that all four donors shared, non-shared clonotypes had lower generation probabilities.

In regard to this clone: Its antigen remains unidentified.

The CDR3 spans 18 residues. V was clipped by 6 bases and J by 4 bases; unmatched bases: 15. Germline-derived CDR1 and CDR2 are MDHEN and SYDVKM. The authors distributed each subset's genomic DNA evenly over several immunoSEQ plates. Sorted-subset replicate PCRs used 200 ng DNA, around 31,000 T cell genomes. Assay used: immunoSEQ multiplex PCR; TCRdb lists only in-frame clones, some missing. The sample lists approximately 2.4 million clones; approximately 95% were seen once. The TCR sequence derives from a man between 18 and 29 years old in good health. The sequenced sample consisted of naive CD4+ T cells sorted from blood. The subset denotes: CD45RA+ positively selected. The chain carries TRBV28 and TRBJ2-7, with 13 bases aligning to TRBD2. CDR3 in DNA: TGTGCCAGCAGCAGCCCGGGACTAGCGGGGCGCGGATTGTACGAGCAGTACTTC. This translates into CASSSPGLAGRGLYEQYF. Drawing the rest from reference TRBV28 and TRBJ2-7, the complete variable domain is DVKVTQSSRYLVKRTGEKVFLECVQDMDHENMFWYRQDPGLGLRLIYFSYDVKMKEKGDIPEGYSVSREKKERFSLILESASTNQTSMYLCASSSPGLAGRGLYEQYFGPGTRLTVT.